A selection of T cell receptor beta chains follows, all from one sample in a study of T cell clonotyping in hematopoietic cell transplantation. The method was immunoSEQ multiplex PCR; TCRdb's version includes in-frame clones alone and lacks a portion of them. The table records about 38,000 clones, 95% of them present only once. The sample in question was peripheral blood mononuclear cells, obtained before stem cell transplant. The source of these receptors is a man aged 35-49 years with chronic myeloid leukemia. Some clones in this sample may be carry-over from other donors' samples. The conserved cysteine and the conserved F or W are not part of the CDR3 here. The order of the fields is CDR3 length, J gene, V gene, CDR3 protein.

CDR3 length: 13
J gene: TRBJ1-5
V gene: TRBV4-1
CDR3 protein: ASSQVGLRNQPQH

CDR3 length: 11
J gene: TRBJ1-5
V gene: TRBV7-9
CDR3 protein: ASSLAGDQPQH

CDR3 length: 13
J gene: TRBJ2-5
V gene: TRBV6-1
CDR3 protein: ASSRPSSRKETQY

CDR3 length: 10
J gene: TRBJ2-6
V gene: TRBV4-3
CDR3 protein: ASSQTDNVLT

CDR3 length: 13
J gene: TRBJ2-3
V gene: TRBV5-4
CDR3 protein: ASSFPSGDPDTQY

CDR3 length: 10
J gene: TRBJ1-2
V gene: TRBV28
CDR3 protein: ASSFGGNGYT

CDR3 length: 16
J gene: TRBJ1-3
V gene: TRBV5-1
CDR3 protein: ASSPGTGSLGAGNTIY

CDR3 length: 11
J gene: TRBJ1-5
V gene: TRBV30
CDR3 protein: AWSARGDQPQH

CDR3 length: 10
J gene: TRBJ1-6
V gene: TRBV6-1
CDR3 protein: ASSAGSSPLH

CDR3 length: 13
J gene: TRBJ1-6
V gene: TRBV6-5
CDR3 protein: ASSYSTGGGSPLH

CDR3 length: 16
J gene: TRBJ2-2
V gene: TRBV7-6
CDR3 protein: ASSSLGSSYLGTGELF

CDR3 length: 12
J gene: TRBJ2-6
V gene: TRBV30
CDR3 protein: AWTMPSRANVLT

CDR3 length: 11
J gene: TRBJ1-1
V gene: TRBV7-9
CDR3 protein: ASSQDGDTEAF

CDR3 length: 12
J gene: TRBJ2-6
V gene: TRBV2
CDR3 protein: ASRRGAGANVLT

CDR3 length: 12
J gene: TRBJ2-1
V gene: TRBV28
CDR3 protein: ASSKPTGANEQF

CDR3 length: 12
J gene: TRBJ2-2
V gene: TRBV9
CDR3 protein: ASSAGQGSGELF

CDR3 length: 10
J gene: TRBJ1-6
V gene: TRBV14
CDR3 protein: ASSQDRKSLH

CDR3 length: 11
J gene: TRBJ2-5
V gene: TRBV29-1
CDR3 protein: SVAFYWQETQY

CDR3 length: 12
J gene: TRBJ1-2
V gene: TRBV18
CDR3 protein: ASSSGQGGYGYT

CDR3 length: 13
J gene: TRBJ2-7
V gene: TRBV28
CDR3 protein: ASSLQLYSYIEQY

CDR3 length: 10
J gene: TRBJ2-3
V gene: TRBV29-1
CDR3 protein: SSGGRTDTQY

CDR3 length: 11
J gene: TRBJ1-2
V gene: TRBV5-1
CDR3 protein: ASTPDGYYGYT

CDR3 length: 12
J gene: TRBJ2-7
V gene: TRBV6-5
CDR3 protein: ASSDRQNRYEQY

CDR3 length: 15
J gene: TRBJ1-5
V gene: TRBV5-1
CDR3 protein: ASSPNPGQGSNQPQH

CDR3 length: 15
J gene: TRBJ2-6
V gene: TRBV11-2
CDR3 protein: ASTALQGLSGANVLT

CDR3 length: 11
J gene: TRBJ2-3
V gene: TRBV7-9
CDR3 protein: ASSSTGTDTQY

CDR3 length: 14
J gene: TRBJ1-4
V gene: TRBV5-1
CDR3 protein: ASRRTGTSTNEKLF